Listed below are T cell receptor beta chains from one sample, sequenced in a study of cytomegalovirus exposure and HLA in healthy donors. Clones were read by immunoSEQ multiplex PCR, and TCRdb kept only the in-frame ones, dropping some. The sample holds 250,000 to 350,000 clones; about nine tenths are singletons and the top ten take around 4%. Source material: PBMCs. The receptors derive from a middle-aged man in good health and CMV-seropositive. The CDR3 runs from the conserved cysteine through the conserved F or W. D genes are given only for firm matches. The size field is filled for only some rows; it gives once, few, many or a size class.

j_call d_call clone_size cdr3_length v_call cdr3_aa cdr3_nt
TRBJ2-7 TRBD2 NA 17 TRBV5-6 CASSPPRRLAGINEQYF TGTGCCAGCAGCCCACCCCGGCGGCTAGCGGGAATCAACGAGCAGTACTTC
TRBJ1-1 NA few 15 TRBV4-3 CASSQTDRLNTEAFF TGCGCCAGCAGCCAAACGGACAGATTGAACACTGAAGCTTTCTTT
TRBJ2-1 TRBD2 NA 15 TRBV7-2 CASSPRVSGANEQFF TGTGCCAGCAGCCCGCGGGTTAGCGGGGCCAATGAGCAGTTCTTC
TRBJ2-5 TRBD2 NA 17 TRBV6-1 CASSDGLAGNSGETQYF TGTGCCAGCAGTGACGGACTAGCGGGAAATTCCGGAGAGACCCAGTACTTC
TRBJ1-1 NA once 12 TRBV28 CASSFLTAEAFF TGTGCCAGCAGTTTCCTAACAGCTGAAGCTTTCTTT
TRBJ2-5 NA NA 17 TRBV29-1 CSVEDLDLPGGQETQYF TGCAGCGTTGAAGATCTGGATCTTCCCGGGGGCCAAGAGACCCAGTACTTC
TRBJ2-7 TRBD2 NA 15 TRBV14 CASSHQKAGGGEQYF TGTGCCAGCAGCCATCAAAAAGCGGGAGGCGGCGAGCAGTACTTC
TRBJ1-2 TRBD1 once 13 TRBV6-6 CASSSTGNYGYTF TGTGCCAGCAGTTCGACAGGGAACTATGGCTACACCTTC
TRBJ2-7 TRBD2 NA 15 TRBV10-3 CAISEGSGRLVEQYF TGTGCCATCAGTGAGGGTAGCGGGAGATTGGTCGAGCAGTACTTC
TRBJ2-5 NA NA 15 TRBV2 CASSGARRRIETQYF TGTGCCAGCAGTGGTGCCCGGCGGAGAATAGAGACCCAGTACTTC